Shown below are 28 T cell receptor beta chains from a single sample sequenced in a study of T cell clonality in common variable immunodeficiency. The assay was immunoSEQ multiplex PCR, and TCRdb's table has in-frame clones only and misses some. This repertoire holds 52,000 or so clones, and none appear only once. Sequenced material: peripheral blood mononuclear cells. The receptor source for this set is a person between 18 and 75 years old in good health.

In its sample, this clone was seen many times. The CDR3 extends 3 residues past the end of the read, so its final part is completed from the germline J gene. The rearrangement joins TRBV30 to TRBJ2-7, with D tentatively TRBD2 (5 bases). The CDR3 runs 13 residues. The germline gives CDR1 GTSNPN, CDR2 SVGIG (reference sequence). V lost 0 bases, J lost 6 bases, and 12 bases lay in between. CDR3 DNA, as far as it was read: TGTGCCTGGAGTGTCGGGGTAATCGTCGAG. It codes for CAWSVGVIVE. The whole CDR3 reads CAWSVGVIVEQYF. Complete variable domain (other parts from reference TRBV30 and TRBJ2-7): SQTIHQWPATLVQPVGSPLSLECTVEGTSNPNLYWYRQAAGRGLQLLFYSVGIGQISSEVPQNLSASRPQDRQFILSSKKLLLSDSGFYLCAWSVGVIVEQYFGPGTRLTVT.

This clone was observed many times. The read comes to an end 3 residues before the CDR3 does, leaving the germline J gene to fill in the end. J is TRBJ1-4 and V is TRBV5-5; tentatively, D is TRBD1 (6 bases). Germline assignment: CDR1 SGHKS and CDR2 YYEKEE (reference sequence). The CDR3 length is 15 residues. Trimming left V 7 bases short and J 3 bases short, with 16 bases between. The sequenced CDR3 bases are TGTGCCAGCCAACGTACAGGGTTTTCTAATGAAAAA. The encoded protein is CASQRTGFSNEK. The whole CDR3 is CASQRTGFSNEKLFF.

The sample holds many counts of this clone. CDR3 sequence: CASSAQGPSYNEQFF. Incomplete CDR3 DNA: TGTGCCAGCAGTGCGCAGGGGCCTTCCTACAATGAG. The rearrangement uses TRBV6-1 and TRBJ2-1; D may be TRBD1 (6 bases). The read stops 3 residues short of the end of the CDR3; the missing end is completed from the germline J gene. Per the germline V gene, CDR1 is MNHNS and CDR2 is SASEGT. With 4 bases removed from V and 1 base from J, the gap between germline ends came to 11 bases. The CDR3 spans 15 residues.

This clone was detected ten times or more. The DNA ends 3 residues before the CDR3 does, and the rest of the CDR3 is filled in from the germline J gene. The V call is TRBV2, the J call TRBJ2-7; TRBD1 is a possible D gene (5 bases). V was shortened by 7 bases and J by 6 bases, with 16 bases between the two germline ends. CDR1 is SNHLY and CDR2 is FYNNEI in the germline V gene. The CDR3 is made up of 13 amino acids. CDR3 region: CASNLGVQREQYF. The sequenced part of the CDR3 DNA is TGTGCCAGCAACCTAGGGGTTCAGCGCGAG.

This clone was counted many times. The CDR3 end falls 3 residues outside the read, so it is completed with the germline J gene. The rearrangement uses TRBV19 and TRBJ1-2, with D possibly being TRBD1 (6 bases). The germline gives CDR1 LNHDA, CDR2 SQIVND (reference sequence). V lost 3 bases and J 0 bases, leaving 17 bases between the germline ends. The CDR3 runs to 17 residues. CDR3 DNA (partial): TGTGCCAGTAGTATTGAGGAGCTGACAGGAACTAACTATGGC. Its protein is CASSIEELTGTNYG. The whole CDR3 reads CASSIEELTGTNYGYTF. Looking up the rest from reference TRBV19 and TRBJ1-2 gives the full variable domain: DGGITQSPKYLFRKEGQNVTLSCEQNLNHDAMYWYRQDPGQGLRLIYYSQIVNDFQKGDIAEGYSVSREKKESFPLTVTSAQKNPTAFYLCASSIEELTGTNYGYTFGSGTRLTVV.

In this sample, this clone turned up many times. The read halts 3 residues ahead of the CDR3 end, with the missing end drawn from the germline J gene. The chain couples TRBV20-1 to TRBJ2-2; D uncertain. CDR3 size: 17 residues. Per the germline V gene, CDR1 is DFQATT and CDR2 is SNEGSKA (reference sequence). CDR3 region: CSARDLTASSYNSPLFF. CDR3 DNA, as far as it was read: TGCAGTGCTAGAGATCTAACAGCCAGCTCCTATAATTCACCG.

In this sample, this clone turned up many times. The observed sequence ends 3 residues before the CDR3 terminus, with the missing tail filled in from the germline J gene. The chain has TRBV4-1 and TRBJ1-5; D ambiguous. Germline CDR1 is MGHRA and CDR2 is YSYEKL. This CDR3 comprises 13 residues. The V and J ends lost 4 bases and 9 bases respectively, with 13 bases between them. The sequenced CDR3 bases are TGCGCCAGCAGCCCACAGCCCCCAACGCCC. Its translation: CASSPQPPTP. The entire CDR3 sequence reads CASSPQPPTPQHF.

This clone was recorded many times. The CDR3 protein is CSARVPPPWPPGAGYTF. The CDR3 bases that were read are TGCAGTGCTAGAGTTCCCCCCCCTTGGCCCCCAGGGGCCGGC. The chain carries TRBV20-1 and TRBJ1-2; D is perhaps TRBD1 (6 bases). Read coverage stops 3 residues before the CDR3 terminus; the germline J gene supplies the remainder. The CDR3 spans 17 residues. CDR1 and CDR2 (germline): DFQATT, SNEGSKA (reference sequence).

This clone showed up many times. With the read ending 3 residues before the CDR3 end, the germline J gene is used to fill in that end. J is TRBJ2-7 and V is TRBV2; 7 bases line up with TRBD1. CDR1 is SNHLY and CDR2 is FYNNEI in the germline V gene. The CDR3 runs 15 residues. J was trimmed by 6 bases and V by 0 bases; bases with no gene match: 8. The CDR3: CASSEAAGGRGEQYF. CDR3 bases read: TGTGCCAGCAGTGAAGCGGCAGGGGGTCGGGGCGAG.

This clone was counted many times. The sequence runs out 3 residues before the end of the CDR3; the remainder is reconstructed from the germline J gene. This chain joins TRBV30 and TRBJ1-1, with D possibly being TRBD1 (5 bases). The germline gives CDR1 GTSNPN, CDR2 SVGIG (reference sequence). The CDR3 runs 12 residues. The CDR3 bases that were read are TGTGCCTGGAGTGTAGGGGTTATGGAG. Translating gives CAWSVGVME. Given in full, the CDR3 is CAWSVGVMEAFF.

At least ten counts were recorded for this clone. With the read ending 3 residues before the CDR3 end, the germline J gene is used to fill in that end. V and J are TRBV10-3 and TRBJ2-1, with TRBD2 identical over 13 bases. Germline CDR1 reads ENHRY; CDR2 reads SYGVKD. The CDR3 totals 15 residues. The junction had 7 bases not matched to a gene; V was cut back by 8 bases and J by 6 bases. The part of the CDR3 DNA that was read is TGTGCCATCTCCACCGGGACTAGCGGGGCCAATGAG. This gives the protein CAISTGTSGANE. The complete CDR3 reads CAISTGTSGANEQFF.

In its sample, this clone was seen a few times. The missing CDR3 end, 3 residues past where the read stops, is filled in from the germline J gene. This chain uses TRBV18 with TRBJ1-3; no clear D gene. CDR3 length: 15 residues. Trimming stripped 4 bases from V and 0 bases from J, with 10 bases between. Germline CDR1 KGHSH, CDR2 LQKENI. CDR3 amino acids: CASSLSGSSGNTIYF. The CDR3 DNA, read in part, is TGTGCCAGCTCACTCTCAGGCAGCTCTGGAAACACC.

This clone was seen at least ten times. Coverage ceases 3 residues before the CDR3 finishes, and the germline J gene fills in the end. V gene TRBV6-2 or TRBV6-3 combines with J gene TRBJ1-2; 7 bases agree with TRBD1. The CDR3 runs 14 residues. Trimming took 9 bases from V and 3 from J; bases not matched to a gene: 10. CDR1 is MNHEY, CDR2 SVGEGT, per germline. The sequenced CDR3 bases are TGTGCCAGGGGGGGAGCAGGGGGATACTATGGC. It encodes CARGGAGGYYG. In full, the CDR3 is CARGGAGGYYGYTF.

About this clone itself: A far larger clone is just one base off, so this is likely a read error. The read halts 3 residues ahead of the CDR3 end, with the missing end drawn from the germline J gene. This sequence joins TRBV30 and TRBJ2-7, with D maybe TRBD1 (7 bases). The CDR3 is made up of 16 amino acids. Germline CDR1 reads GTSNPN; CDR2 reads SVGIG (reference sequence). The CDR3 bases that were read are TGTGCCTTGAGTAACCCTCGGAGGGGGCGCCTCCACGAG. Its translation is CALSNPRRGRLHE. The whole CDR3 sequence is CALSNPRRGRLHEQYF.

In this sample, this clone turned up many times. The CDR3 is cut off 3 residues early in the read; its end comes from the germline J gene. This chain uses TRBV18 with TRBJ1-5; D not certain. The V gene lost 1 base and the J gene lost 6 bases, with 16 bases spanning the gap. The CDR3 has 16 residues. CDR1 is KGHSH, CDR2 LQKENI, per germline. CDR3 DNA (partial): TGTGCCAGCTCACCACAGGGTAAGCACCTAAGTCAGCCC. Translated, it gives CASSPQGKHLSQP. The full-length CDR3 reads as CASSPQGKHLSQPQHF. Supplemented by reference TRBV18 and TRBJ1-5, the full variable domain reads NAGVMQNPRHLVRRRGQEARLRCSPMKGHSHVYWYRQLPEEGLKFMVYLQKENIIDESGMPKERFSAEFPKEGPSILRIQQVVRGDSAAYFCASSPQGKHLSQPQHFGDGTRLSIL.

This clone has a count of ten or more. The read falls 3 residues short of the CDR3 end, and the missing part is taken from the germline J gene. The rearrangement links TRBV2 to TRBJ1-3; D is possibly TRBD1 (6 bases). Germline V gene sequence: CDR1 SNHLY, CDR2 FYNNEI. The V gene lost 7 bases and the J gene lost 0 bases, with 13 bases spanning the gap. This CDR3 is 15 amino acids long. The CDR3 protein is CASTSVTGSGNTIYF. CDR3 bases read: TGTGCCAGCACCTCAGTGACAGGCTCTGGAAACACC.

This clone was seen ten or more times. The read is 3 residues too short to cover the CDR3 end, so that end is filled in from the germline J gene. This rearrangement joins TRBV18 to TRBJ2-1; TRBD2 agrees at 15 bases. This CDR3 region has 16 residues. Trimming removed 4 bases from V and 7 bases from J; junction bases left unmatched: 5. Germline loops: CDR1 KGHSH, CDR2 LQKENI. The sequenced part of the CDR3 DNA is TGTGCCAGCTCACGTACGGGACTAGCGGGAGGAAATGAG. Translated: CASSRTGLAGGNE. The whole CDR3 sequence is CASSRTGLAGGNEQFF.

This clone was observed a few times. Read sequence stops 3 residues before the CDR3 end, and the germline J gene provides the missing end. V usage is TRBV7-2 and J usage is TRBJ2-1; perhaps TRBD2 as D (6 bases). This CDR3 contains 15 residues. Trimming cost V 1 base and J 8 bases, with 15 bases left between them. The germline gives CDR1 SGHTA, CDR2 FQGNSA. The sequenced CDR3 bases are TGTGCCAGCAGCTTAGTAGTAGCGGCCCGCTATGAG. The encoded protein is CASSLVVAARYE. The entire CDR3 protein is CASSLVVAARYEQFF. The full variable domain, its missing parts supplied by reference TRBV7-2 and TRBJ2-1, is GAGVSQSPSNKVTEKGKDVELRCDPISGHTALYWYRQSLGQGLEFLIYFQGNSAPDKSGLPSDRFSAERTGGSVSTLTIQRTQQEDSAVYLCASSLVVAARYEQFFGPGTRLTVL.

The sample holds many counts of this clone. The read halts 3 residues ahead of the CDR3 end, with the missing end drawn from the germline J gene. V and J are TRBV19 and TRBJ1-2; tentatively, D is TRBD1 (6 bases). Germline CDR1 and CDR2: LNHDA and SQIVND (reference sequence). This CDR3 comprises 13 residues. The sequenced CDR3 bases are TGTGCCAGTACGGCAGGGGCGAATTCAGGC. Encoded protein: CASTAGANSG. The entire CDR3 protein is CASTAGANSGYTF.

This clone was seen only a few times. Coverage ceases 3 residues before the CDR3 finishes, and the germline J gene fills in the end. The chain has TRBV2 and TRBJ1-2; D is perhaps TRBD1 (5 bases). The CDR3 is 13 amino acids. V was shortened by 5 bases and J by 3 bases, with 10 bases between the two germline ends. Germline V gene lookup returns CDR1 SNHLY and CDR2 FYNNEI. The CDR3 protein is CASSLSGDYGYTF. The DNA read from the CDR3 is TGTGCCAGCAGTCTTTCGGGGGACTATGGC.

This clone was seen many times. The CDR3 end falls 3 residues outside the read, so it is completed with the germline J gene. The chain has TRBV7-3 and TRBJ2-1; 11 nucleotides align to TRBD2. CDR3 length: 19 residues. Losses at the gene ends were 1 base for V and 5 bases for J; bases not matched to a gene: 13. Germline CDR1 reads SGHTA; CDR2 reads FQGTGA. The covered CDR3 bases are TGTGCCAGCAGCTTAATAGGGGGAATACTAGCGGGAGAGAACAATGAG. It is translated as CASSLIGGILAGENNE. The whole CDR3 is CASSLIGGILAGENNEQFF.

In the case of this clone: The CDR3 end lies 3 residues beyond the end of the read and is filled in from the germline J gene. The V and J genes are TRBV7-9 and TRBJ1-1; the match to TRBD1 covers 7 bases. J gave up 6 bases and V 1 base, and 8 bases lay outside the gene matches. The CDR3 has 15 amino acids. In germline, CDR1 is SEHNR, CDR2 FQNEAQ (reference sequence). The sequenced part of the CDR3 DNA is TGTGCCAGCAGCTTAGTTCAGGGGGGTAGGTCTGAA. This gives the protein CASSLVQGGRSE. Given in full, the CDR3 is CASSLVQGGRSEAFF.

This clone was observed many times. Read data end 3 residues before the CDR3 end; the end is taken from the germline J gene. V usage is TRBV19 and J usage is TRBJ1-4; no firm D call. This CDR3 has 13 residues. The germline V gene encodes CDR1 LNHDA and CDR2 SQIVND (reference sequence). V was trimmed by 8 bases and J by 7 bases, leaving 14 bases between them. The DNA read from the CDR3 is TGTGCCAGTTTACTTTGGGCGCCTGAAAAA. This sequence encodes CASLLWAPEK. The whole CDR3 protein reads CASLLWAPEKLFF.

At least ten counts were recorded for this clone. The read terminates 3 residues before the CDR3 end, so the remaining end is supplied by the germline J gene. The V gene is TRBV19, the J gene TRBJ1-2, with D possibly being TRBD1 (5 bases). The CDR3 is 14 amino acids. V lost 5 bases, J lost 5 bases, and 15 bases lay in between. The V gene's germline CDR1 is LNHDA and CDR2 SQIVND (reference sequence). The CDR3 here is CASSQGLMGYGYTF. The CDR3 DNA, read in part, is TGTGCCAGTAGTCAGGGACTTATGGGGTATGGC. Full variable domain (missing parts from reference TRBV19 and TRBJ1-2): DGGITQSPKYLFRKEGQNVTLSCEQNLNHDAMYWYRQDPGQGLRLIYYSQIVNDFQKGDIAEGYSVSREKKESFPLTVTSAQKNPTAFYLCASSQGLMGYGYTFGSGTRLTVV.

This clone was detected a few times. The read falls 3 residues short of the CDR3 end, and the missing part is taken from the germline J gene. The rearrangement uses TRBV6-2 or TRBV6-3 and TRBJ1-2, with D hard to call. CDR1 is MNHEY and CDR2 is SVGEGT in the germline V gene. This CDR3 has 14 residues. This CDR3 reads CASSYLRLDDTYTF. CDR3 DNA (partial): TGTGCCAGCAGTTACCTGAGGCTAGATGATACC.

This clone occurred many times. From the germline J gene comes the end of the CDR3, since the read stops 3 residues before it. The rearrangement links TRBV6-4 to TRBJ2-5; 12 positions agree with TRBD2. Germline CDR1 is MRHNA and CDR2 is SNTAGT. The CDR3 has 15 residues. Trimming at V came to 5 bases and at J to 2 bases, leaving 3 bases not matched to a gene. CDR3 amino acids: CASSRLAGAQETQYF. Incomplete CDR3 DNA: TGTGCCAGCAGTCGACTAGCGGGGGCACAAGAGACC.

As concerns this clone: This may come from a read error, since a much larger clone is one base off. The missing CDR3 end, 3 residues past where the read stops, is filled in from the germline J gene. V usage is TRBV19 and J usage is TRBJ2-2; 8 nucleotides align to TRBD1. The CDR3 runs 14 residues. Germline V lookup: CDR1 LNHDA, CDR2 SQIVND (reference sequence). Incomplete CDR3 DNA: TGTGCCAGTACCCCGGGACAGGATAATGAAAAG. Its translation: CASTPGQDNEK. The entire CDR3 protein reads CASTPGQDNEKLFF.

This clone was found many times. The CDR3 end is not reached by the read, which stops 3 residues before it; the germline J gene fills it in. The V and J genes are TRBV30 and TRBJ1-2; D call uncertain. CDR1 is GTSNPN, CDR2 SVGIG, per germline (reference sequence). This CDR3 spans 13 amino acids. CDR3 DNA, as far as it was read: TGTGCCTGGAGTGTATATGGGTCAGGAGGC. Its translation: CAWSVYGSGG. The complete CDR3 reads CAWSVYGSGGYTF.